This T cell receptor (beta chain) stems from a study of shared clonotypes between healthy human individuals (dated by TCRdb to 2019 to 2021). Concerning the study at large: The cohort comprised a couple of women and a few men aged 18 to 49 years. For each donor, CD4 naive and CD4 memory were each given three plates, CD8 naive was given two plates, and CD8 memory was given one plate. To estimate repertoire size and how much clonotypes are shared between individuals, the study performed deep sequencing of blood TCR repertoires from about five healthy adults. To increase sequencing depth and limit assay-specific biases, different laboratories used diverse techniques to prepare libraries and sequence TCR repertoires. Per donor, leukapheresis produced somewhere between about 0.94 and 9 billion PBMCs. The paper as a whole reports these results and caveats: Compared with non-shared clonotypes, clonotypes shared by all four sorted-subset donors had higher generation probabilities. Sampling was restricted to blood, and TCR repertoires in tissues likely differ from the TCR repertoires found in blood. Approximately 5% of naive CD4, 3.5% of naive CD8, roughly 2.5% of memory CD4, and about 0.4% of memory CD8 clonotypes were shared across several donors. Naive subsets generally had larger estimated clonotype richness than memory subsets. Based on pairwise subsampling, the degree of clonotype sharing among donors was expected to be affected by sequencing depth. The genetic and exposure-history diversity represented was limited by the small number of donors. Rarefaction of sorted-subset datasets indicated incomplete sequencing despite the large sequencing depth.

The donors were healthy, HIV-negative adults who had no recently reported acute infections or vaccinations. Every donor was a Caucasian adult living in Nashville, Tennessee, USA. Magnetic negative selection was used to enrich CD4+ T cells, after which naive cells were positively selected on CD45RA and the negative fraction became the memory subset. Blood was obtained by leukapheresis, after which PBMCs were separated by Ficoll-Histopaque density gradient centrifugation and cryopreserved in liquid nitrogen vapor phase. Purity and quantity of every magnetically sorted T cell population were checked by analytical flow cytometry. Genomic DNA was isolated from every sorted fraction and measured by UV absorbance on a Nanodrop 2000c. In the germline V gene, CDR1 corresponds to SGHRS and CDR2 to YFSETQ. Cut back by 2 bases and 3 bases, the V and J ends lie 10 bases apart. The CDR3 holds 14 amino acids from the cysteine to the phenylalanine. Only the CDR3 DNA stays, 42 bases, in frame from base 1.

Using the deep immunoSEQ assay, TCR CDR3 regions were amplified from genomic DNA by multiplex PCR. Extracted genomic DNA from each cell subset was distributed evenly across all wells of several immunoSEQ 96-well plates, and each plate was treated as a replicate. For sorted subsets, each replicate PCR was loaded with around 200 ng genomic DNA, equivalent to 25,000 to 30,000 T cell genomes. Purified libraries were quantified with a Qubit 3.0 fluorometer, sized on a Bioanalyzer 2100, and re-quantified with the KAPA Library Quantification kit. Every immunoSEQ 96-well plate was sequenced on a separate single-read 150-cycle Illumina NextSeq 550 flow cell. Regarding the original processing steps: The immunoSEQ output contained only junctional sequences without quality scores, so filtering could not match that applied to full-length reads. Sequences were annotated with PyIR, a Python wrapper for IgBLAST v1.9, using IMGT germline references to assign V/J genes and CDR3. Any read was removed if the V/J assignment was weak (E-value above 1e-6), the CDR3 was missing, or the read contained stop codons, out-of-frame junctions, or ambiguous translated residues. V3J clonotypes were defined by identical inferred V gene, J gene, and CDR3 amino acid sequence. Percentage overlap between repertoires was computed as shared unique clonotypes divided by the size of the smaller repertoire. RTK rarefaction, the Chao1 estimator, and Recon v2.1 estimates of unobserved clonotypes were used to assess repertoire richness. For all TCRbeta clonotypes obtained by the gDNA method from a few donors, generation probabilities were computed with OLGA. TCRdb holds this immuneACCESS table with in-frame rearrangements only. Some clones are missing; in checked studies, unresolved V genes explain under half, and the rest has no known cause. The V and J calls and clone size were taken over from that table, and D and trimming were inferred from the DNA. For this sample there are 2 million or so clones; roughly 96% appear just once. The ten largest clones add up to 0.1% to 0.15% of the sample.

As concerns this clone: Its antigen is unknown. No base quality values were provided; no much bigger clone lies one nucleotide off.

The chain joins TRBV5-1 to TRBJ2-3, with the D segment identity uncertain. This receptor was obtained from a man between 18 and 35 years old in good health. The sequenced material came from naive CD4+ T cells sorted from blood. The sample's cell subset or site label, in plain terms: CD45RA+ positively selected. The nucleotide sequence reads as follows: TGCGCCAGCAGCTTACAGCCTACGACAGATACGCAGTATTTT. This sequence encodes CASSLQPTTDTQYF.